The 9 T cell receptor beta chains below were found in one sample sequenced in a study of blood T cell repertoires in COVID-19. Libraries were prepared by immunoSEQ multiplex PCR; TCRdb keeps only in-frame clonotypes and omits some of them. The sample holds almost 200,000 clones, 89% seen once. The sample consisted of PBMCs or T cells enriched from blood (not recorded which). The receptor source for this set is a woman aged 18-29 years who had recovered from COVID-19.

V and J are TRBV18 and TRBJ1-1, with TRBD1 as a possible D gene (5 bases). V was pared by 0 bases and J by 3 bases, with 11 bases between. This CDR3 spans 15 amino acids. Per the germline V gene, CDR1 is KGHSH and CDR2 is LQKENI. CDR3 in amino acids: CASSPPFGGDTEAFF. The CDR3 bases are TGTGCCAGCTCACCACCATTTGGAGGGGACACTGAAGCTTTCTTT.

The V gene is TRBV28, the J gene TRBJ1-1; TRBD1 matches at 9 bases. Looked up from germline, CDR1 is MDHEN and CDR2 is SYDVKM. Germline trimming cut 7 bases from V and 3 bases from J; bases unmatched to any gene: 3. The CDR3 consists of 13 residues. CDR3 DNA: TGTGCCAGCACCAGACAGGGGGACACTGAAGCTTTCTTT. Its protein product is CASTRQGDTEAFF.

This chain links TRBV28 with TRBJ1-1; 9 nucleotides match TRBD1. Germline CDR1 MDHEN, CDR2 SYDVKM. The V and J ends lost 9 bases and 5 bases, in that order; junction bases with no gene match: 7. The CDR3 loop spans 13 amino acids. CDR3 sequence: CASTDRGGTEAFF. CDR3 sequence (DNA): TGTGCCAGTACGGACAGGGGTGGAACTGAAGCTTTCTTT.

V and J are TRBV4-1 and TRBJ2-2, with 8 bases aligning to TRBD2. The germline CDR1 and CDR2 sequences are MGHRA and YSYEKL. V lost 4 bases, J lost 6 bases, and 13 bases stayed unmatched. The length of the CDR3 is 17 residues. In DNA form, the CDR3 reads TGCGCCAGCAGCCCCAAATTCGGGGGGGTAAACGCCGGGGAGCTGTTTTTT. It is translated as CASSPKFGGVNAGELFF.

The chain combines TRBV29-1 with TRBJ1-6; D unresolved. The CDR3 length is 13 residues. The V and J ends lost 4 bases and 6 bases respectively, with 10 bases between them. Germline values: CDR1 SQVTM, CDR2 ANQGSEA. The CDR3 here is CSVVVEINSPLHF. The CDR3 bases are TGCAGCGTTGTGGTTGAGATTAATTCACCCCTCCACTTT.

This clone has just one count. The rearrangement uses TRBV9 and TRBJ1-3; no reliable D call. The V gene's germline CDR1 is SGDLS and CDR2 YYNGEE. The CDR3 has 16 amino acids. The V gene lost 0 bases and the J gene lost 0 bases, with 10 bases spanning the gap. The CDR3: CASSVESGPSGNTIYF. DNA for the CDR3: TGTGCCAGCAGCGTAGAGTCAGGCCCCTCTGGAAACACCATATATTTT. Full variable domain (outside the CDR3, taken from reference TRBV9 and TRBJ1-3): DSGVTQTPKHLITATGQRVTLRCSPRSGDLSVYWYQQSLDQGLQFLIQYYNGEERAKGNILERFSAQQFPDLHSELNLSSLELGDSALYFCASSVESGPSGNTIYFGEGSWLTVV.

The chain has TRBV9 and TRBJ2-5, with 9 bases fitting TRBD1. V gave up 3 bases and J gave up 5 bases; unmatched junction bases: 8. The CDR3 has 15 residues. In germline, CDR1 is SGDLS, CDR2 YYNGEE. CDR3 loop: CASSGGTGGAETQYF. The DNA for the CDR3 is TGTGCCAGCAGCGGAGGCACAGGGGGCGCGGAGACCCAGTACTTC.

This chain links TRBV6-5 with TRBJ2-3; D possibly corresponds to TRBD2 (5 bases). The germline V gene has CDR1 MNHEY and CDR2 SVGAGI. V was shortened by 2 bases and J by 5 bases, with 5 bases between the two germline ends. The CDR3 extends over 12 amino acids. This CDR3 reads CASSYAGDTQYF. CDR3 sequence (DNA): TGTGCCAGCAGTTACGCGGGAGATACGCAGTATTTT.

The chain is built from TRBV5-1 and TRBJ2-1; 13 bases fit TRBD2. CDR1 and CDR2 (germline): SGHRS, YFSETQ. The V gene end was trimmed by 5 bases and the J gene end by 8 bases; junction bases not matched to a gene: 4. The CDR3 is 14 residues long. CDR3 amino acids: CASSPGLAGYEQFF. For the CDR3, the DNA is TGCGCCAGCAGTCCGGGACTAGCGGGGTATGAGCAGTTCTTC. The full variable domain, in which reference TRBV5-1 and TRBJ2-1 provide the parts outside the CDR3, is KAGVTQTPRYLIKTRGQQVTLSCSPISGHRSVSWYQQTPGQGLQFLFEYFSETQRNKGNFPGRFSGRQFSNSRSEMNVSTLELGDSALYLCASSPGLAGYEQFFGPGTRLTVL.